This TCR beta chain was sequenced for a study of memory CD4+ T cells and cytomegalovirus serostatus. Whole-study findings and limits: The CMV-associated TCR signature appears largely within the CD4+ memory repertoire.

The CDR3 has 16 residues. CDR1 and CDR2 (germline): SGHNT, YENEEA. The ends lost 3 bases at V and 7 bases at J; junction bases unmatched: 11. This table comes from immunoSEQ multiplex PCR, and its TCRdb copy is limited to in-frame clones, with some not included. Here the sample spans more than 55,000 clones, around four fifths being singletons. For this clone: Its antigen remains unidentified.

The sort gate was single viable CD3+CD4+CD8-CD45RO+ cells for memory CD4+ T cells. This TCR was sampled from an adult in good health and CMV-seronegative. V gene TRBV11-3 combines with J gene TRBJ2-1, with 8 bases identical to TRBD2. Sequenced material: memory CD4+ T cells from blood. In DNA form, the CDR3 reads TGTGCCAGCAGCTTGCGTATCCGGGGGGGCAGTAATGAGCAGTTCTTC. This encodes CASSLRIRGGSNEQFF.